This T cell receptor (beta chain) comes out of a study of blood T cells in healthy people across ages. Study-wide results and caveats: Leaving the PBMCs unsorted stopped any conclusive comparison of naive versus antigen-experienced cells. More naive CD4+ cells and higher diversity marked long-lived donors relative to aged donors. Strong correlation linked observed beta diversity and percent naive T cells.

PCR was performed a second time for about 6 to 12 cycles using a sample-barcoded 5' primer and a J-beta primer mix. Unique molecular identifiers of 12 random nucleotides labeled each cDNA. MiXCR, run by TCRdb on the 5' RACE reads, gives a single entry per CDR3 protein. The table lists about 1.8 million distinct CDR3 sequences, roughly 52% of them singletons. V gave up 6 bases and J gave up 2 bases; unmatched junction bases: 12. The germline V gene encodes CDR1 ENHRY and CDR2 SYGVKD. There are 17 residues in the CDR3. This clonotype was observed a handful of times. Its target is unknown. Sequences were obtained from blood. The V and J genes are TRBV10-3 and TRBJ2-3, with 9 bases lining up with TRBD2. The sequence was obtained from a woman in her forties in good health. CDR3 residues: CAISDRRLAEITDTQYF. The CDR3 coding sequence is TGTGCCATCAGCGATAGAAGACTAGCGGAAATCACAGATACGCAGTATTTT.